This entry describes one TCR beta chain. Its antigen is not identified. The germline CDR1 and CDR2 sequences are SEHNR and FQNEAQ (reference sequence). The V end was cut by 5 bases, the J end by 1 base, with 14 bases between. This CDR3 spans 15 amino acids. Some clones are missing from TCRdb's copy, which holds only in-frame ones; the method was immunoSEQ multiplex PCR. The sample holds roughly 77,000 clones, around 90% seen once. This record comes from a study of OX40 agonist ivuxolimab in advanced cancers. For the study at large: Clinicians treated patients with ivuxolimab, an agonistic anti-OX40 (CD134) antibody.

Overall study results and limits: Mean expanded clone counts were higher in CD8+ than CD4+ T cells. In the 0.1 to 3.0 mg/kg range, CD4+ and CD8+ blood T cells had expanded clonally by week 6. The authors also found low normalized T-cell clonal expansion in some nonresponders.

The clonotype originates from an adult with an advanced solid tumor such as melanoma, head and neck, liver or kidney cancer. The sample consisted of CD4+ or CD8+ T cells sorted from blood, taken in a trial of the OX40 agonist ivuxolimab. The rearrangement joins TRBV7-9 to TRBJ2-5; possible D gene TRBD2, 6 bases. CDR3 residues: CASSLWGETQETQYF. The CDR3 DNA reads TGTGCCAGCAGCCTCTGGGGGGAGACCCAAGAGACCCAGTACTTC.